One sample yielded the 4 T cell receptor beta chains listed below, sequenced in a study of early T cells in non-severe SARS-CoV-2 infection (dated by TCRdb to 2020 to 2022). The library was built by means of 5' RACE. The run used a NextSeq 500. The public sequencing data were trimmed at Q25 with fastp and processed into clonotypes with MiXCR by TCRdb, which kept only in-frame beta chains. Rows are combined by CDR3 protein, so each entry shows the most common genes and DNA. This sample holds about 50,000 distinct CDR3 sequences; roughly 6.1% were observed only once. In total, the top ten clones hold under 8% of the sample. The sample in question was whole blood, obtained at baseline. The receptor set was obtained from an adult who was a healthcare worker with PCR-confirmed SARS-CoV-2 infection or an uninfected control (not recorded which).

The J gene is TRBJ1-6, the V gene TRBV5-1; maybe TRBD1 (6 bases). Trimming removed 0 bases from V and 6 bases from J, with 7 bases in between. Germline CDR1 and CDR2: SGHRS and YFSETQ. The length of the CDR3 is 14 residues. The CDR3 region is CASSLGQANSPLHF. CDR3 sequence (DNA): TGCGCCAGCAGCTTGGGACAGGCTAATTCACCCCTCCACTTT.

This clonotype was seen at least ten times. This chain uses TRBV7-9 with TRBJ2-7, with D tentatively TRBD1 (7 bases). V lost 4 bases and J lost 6, with 19 bases in between. The CDR3 totals 15 residues. Germline lookup yields CDR1 SEHNR and CDR2 FQNEAQ (reference sequence). CDR3 DNA: TGTGCCAGCAGCTCCGTCGGGCAGGGGGGTTTCGAGCAGTACTTC. Protein product: CASSSVGQGGFEQYF.

Turning to this clonotype: A much larger clone is a single base away; this may be a read error. The genes are TRBV28 and TRBJ2-3, with 8 bases lining up with TRBD2. The CDR3 has 16 residues. Germline V lookup: CDR1 MDHEN, CDR2 SYDVKM. The CDR3 loop is CVSSPAGALSTDTQYF. CDR3 coding DNA: TGTGTCAGCAGCCCAGCGGGAGCCCTAAGCACAGATACGCAGTATTTT.

The CDR3 region is CAWRSGRGQPQHF. In DNA form, the CDR3 reads TGTGCCTGGAGGTCAGGGAGAGGTCAGCCCCAGCATTTT. The V gene is TRBV30, the J gene TRBJ1-5, with D possibly TRBD1 on 5 matching bases. CDR1 is GTSNPN and CDR2 is SVGIG in the germline V gene (reference sequence). The V and J ends lost 3 bases and 6 bases respectively, with 12 bases between them. The CDR3 covers 13 residues. The full variable domain, completed using reference TRBV30 and TRBJ1-5, is SQTIHQWPATLVQPVGSPLSLECTVEGTSNPNLYWYRQAAGRGLQLLFYSVGIGQISSEVPQNLSASRPQDRQFILSSKKLLLSDSGFYLCAWRSGRGQPQHFGDGTRLSIL.